This TCR beta chain was obtained from a study of blood T cell repertoires in COVID-19. Across the study: From the United States, Italy and Spain came samples of acute and convalescent COVID-19. PBMCs, B-cell-depleted T cells, or T cells were the source of the cDNA or gDNA that made up the material.

CDR3 length: 15 residues. CDR1 is SGDLS and CDR2 is YYNGEE in the germline V gene. Trimming at V came to 4 bases and at J to 1 base, leaving 5 bases not matched to a gene. Patients of the Seattle cohort, enrolled during active infection, were followed longitudinally. In the original workflow: Estimated nucleated cell counts came from reference gene primer amplification. TCRdb's copy holds only in-frame clones and misses some; the assay was immunoSEQ multiplex PCR. V, J and clone size are those of that table, while D and trimming were read from the DNA. The table has fewer than 140,000 clones, around 80% seen once.

Sequences were obtained from peripheral blood. The TCR originated in an older man with COVID-19, enrolled during active disease. This sequence joins TRBV9 and TRBJ2-1; 7 positions agree with TRBD2. DNA for the CDR3: TGTGCCAGCAGCTTTGGACTAGTGTCCTACAATGAGCAGTTCTTC. Amino acid sequence: CASSFGLVSYNEQFF.